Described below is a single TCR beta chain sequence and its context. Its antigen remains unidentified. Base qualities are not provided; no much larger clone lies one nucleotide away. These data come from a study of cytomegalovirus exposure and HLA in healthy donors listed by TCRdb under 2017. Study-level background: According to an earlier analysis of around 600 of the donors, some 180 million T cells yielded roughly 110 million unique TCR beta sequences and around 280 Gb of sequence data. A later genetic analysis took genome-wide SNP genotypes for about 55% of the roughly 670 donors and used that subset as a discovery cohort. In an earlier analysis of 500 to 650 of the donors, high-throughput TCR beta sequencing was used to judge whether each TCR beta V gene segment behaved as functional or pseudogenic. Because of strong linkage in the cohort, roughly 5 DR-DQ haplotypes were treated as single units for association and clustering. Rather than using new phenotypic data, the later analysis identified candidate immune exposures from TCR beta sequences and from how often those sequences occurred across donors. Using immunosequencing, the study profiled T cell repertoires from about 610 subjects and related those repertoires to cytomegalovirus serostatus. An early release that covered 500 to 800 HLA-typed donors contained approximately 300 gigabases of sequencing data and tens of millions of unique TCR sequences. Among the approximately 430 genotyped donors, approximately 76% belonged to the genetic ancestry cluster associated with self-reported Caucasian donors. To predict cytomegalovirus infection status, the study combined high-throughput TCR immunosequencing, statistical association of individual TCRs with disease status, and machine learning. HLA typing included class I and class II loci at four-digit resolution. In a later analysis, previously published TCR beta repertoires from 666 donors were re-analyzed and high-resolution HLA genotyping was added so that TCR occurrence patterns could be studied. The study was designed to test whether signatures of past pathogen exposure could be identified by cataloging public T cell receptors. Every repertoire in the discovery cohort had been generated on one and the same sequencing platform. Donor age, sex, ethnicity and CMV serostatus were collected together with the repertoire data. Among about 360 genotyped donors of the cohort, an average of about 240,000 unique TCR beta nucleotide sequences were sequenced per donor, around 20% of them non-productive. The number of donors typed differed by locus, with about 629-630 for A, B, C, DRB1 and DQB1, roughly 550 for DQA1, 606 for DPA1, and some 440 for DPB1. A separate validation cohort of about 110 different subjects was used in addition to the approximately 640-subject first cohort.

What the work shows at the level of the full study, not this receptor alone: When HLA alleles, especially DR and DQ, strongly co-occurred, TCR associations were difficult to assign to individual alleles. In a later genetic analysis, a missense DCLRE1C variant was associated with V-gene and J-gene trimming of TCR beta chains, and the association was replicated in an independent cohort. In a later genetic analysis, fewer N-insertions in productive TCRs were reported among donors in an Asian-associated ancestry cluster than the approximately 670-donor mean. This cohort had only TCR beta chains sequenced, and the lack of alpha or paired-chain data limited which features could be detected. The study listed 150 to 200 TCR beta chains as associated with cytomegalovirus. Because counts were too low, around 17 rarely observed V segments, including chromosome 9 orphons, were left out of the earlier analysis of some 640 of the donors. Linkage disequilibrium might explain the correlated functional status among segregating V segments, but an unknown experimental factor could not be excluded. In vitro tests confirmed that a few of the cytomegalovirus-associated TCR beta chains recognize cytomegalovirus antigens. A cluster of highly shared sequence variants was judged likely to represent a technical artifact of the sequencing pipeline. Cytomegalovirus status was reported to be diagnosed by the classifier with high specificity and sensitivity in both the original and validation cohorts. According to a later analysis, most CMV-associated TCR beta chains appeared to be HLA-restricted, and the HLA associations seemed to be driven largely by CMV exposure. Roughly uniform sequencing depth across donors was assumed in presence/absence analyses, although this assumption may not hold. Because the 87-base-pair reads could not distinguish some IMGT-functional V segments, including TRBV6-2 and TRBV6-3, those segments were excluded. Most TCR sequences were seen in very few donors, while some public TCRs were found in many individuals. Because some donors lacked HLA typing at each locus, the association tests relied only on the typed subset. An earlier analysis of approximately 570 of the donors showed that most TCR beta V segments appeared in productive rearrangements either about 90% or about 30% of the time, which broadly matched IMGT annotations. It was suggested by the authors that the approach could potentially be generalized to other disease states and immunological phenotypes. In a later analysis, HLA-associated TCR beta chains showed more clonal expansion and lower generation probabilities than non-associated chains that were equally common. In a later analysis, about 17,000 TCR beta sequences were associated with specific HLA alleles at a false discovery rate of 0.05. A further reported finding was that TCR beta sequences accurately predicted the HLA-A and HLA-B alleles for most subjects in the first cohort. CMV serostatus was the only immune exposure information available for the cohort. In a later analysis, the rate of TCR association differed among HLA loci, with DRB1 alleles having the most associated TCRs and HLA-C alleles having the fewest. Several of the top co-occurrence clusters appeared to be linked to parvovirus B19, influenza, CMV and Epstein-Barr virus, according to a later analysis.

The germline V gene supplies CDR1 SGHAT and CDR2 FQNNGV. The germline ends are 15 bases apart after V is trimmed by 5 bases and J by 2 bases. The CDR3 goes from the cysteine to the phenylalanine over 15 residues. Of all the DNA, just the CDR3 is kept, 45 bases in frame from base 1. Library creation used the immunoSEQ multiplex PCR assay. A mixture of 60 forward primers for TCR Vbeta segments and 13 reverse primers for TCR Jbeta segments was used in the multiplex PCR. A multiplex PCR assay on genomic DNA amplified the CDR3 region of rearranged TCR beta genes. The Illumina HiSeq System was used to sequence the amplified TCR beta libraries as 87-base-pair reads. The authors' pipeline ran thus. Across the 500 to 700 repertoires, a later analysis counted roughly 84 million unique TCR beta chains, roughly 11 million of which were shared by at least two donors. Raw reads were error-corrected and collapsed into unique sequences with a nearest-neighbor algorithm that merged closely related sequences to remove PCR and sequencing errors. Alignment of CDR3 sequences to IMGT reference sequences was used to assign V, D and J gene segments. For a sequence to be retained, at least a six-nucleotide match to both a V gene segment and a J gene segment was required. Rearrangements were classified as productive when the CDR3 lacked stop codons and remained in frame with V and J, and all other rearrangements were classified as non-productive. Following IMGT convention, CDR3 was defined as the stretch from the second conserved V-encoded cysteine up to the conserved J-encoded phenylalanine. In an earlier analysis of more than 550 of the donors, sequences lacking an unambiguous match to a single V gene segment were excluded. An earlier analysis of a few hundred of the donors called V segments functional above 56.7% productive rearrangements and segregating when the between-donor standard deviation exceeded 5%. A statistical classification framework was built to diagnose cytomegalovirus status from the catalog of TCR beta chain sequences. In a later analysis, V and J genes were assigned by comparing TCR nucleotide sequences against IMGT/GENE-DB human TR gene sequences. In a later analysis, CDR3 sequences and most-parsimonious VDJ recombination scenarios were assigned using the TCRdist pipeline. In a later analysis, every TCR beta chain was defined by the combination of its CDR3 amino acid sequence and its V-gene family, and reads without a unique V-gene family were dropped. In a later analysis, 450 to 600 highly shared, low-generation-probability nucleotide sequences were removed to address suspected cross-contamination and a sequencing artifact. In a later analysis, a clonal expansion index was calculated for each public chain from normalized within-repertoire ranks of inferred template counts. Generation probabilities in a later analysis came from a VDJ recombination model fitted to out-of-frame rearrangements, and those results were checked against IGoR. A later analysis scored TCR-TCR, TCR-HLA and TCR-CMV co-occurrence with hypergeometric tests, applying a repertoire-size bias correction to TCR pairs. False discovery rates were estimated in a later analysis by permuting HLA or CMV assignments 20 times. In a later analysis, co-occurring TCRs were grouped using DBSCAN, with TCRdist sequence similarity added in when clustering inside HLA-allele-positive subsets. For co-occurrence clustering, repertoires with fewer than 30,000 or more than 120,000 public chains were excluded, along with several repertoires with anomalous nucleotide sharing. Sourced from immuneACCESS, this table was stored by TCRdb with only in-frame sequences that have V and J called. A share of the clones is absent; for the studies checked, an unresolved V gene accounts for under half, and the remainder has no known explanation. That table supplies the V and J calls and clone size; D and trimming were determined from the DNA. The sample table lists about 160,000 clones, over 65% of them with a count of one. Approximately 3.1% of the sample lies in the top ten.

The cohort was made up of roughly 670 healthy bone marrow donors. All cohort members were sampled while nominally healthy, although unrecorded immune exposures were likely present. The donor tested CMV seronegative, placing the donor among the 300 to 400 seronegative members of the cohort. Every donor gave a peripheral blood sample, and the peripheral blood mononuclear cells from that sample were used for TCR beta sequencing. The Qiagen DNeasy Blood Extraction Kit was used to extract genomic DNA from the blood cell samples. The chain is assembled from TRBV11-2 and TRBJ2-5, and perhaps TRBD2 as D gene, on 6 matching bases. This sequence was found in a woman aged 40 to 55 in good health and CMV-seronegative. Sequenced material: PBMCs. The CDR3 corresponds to CASSLRPGLQETQYF. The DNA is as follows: TGTGCCAGCAGCCTCCGGCCAGGACTACAAGAGACCCAGTACTTC. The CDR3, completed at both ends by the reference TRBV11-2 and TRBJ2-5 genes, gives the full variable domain EAGVAQSPRYKIIEKRQSVAFWCNPISGHATLYWYQQILGQGPKLLIQFQNNGVVDDSQLPKDRFSAERLKGVDSTLKIQPAKLEDSAVYLCASSLRPGLQETQYFGPGTRLLVL.